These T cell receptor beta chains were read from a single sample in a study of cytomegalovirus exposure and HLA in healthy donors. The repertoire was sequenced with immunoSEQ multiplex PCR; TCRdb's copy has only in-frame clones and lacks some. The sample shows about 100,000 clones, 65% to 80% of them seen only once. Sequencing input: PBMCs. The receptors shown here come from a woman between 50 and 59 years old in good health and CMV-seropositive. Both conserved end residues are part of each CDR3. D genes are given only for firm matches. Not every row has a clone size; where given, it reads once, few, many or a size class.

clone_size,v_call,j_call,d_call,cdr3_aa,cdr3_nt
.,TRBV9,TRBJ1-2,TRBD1,CASSVGTAPNGYTF,TGTGCCAGCAGCGTCGGGACAGCCCCTAATGGCTACACCTTC
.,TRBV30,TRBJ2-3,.,CAWSATVRTDTQYF,TGTGCCTGGAGTGCGACAGTTCGCACAGATACGCAGTATTTT
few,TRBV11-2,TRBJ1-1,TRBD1,CASSAGGIAFF,TGTGCCAGCAGCGCAGGGGGCATAGCTTTCTTT
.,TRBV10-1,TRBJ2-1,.,CASSLDRNNEQFF,TGCGCCAGCAGTTTGGACAGAAACAATGAGCAGTTCTTC
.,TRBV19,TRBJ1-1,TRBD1,CASNRDRLNTEAFF,TGTGCCAGTAATAGGGACAGGTTGAACACTGAAGCTTTCTTT
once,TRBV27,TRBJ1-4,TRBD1,CASSPKHRGLTNEKLFF,TGTGCCAGCAGTCCAAAACACAGGGGGCTAACTAATGAAAAACTGTTTTTT
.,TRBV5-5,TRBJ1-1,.,CASSSADSMNTEAFF,TGTGCCAGCAGCTCTGCGGACAGTATGAACACTGAAGCTTTCTTT
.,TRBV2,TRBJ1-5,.,CASSESSGNQPQHF,TGTGCCAGCAGTGAATCAAGCGGCAATCAGCCCCAGCATTTT
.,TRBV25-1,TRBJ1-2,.,CASTGSVYGYTF,TGTGCCAGCACCGGTAGCGTCTATGGCTACACCTTC
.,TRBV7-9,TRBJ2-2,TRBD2,CASSLERERTGELFF,TGTGCCAGCAGCTTGGAGCGGGAGAGGACCGGGGAGCTGTTTTTT
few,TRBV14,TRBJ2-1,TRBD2,CASSSQVRTGGTSGSVNEQFF,TGTGCCAGCAGCTCTCAAGTGCGGACAGGAGGCACTAGCGGGAGCGTCAATGAGCAGTTCTTC
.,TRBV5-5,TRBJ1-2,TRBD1,CASSSQGADYGYTF,TGTGCCAGCAGCAGTCAGGGGGCGGACTATGGCTACACCTTC
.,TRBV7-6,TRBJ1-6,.,CASSLGGNSPLHF,TGTGCCAGCAGCTTAGGAGGGAATTCACCCCTCCACTTT
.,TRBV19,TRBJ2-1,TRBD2,CASSIGRTSGGHNEQFF,TGTGCCAGTAGTATAGGTCGGACTAGCGGGGGCCACAATGAGCAGTTCTTC